These 20 T cell receptor beta chains were all obtained from the same sample, sequenced in a study of blood T cell repertoires in COVID-19 (dated by TCRdb to about 2020). Libraries came from the immunoSEQ multiplex PCR assay. Sourced from immuneACCESS, this table was stored by TCRdb with only in-frame sequences that have V and J called. A share of the clones is absent; for the studies checked, an unresolved V gene accounts for under half, and the remainder has no known explanation. The table for this sample lists a few hundred thousand clones; roughly nine tenths of them were counted only once. The ten largest account for under 8% of the sample. Sequencing used peripheral blood. The receptors shown here come from a man aged 18 to 35 who had recovered from COVID-19.

CDR3 bases: TGTGCCAGCAGTACAGGGGTGGGGGTTTCACCCCTCCACTTT. As protein: CASSTGVGVSPLHF. The V gene is TRBV9, the J gene TRBJ1-6; 7 bases line up with TRBD1. Germline V lookup: CDR1 SGDLS, CDR2 YYNGEE. Trimming at V came to 5 bases and at J to 9 bases, leaving 8 bases not matched to a gene. The length of the CDR3 is 14 residues.

V is TRBV10-3 and J is TRBJ2-7; 8 bases align to TRBD1. From germline, CDR1 is ENHRY and CDR2 SYGVKD. V shed 3 bases, J shed 4 bases, and the junction held 11 bases outside the gene matches. CDR3 length equals 16 residues. This chain's CDR3 is CAISDKRAGGGYEQYF. The CDR3 DNA follows: TGTGCCATCAGTGATAAGCGGGCAGGGGGCGGGTACGAGCAGTACTTC.

This chain uses TRBV7-9 with TRBJ2-2; the match to TRBD1 covers 8 bases. From germline, CDR1 is SEHNR and CDR2 FQNEAQ (reference sequence). CDR3 length: 18 amino acids. The V gene end was trimmed by 1 base and the J gene end by 2 bases; junction bases not matched to a gene: 9. CDR3: CASSLVSLGQVNTGELFF. The CDR3 coding sequence is TGTGCCAGCAGCTTAGTTAGCCTGGGACAGGTTAACACCGGGGAGCTGTTTTTT.

CDR3 region: CASSSGQTLSGNTIYF. Written as DNA, the CDR3 is TGTGCCAGCAGTTCGGGACAGACATTATCTGGAAACACCATATATTTT. The V gene is TRBV28, the J gene TRBJ1-3; 7 positions match TRBD1. The germline gives CDR1 MDHEN, CDR2 SYDVKM. J gave up 1 base and V 4 bases, and 7 bases lay outside the gene matches. The CDR3 runs 16 residues.

The chain uses TRBV2 and TRBJ2-1, with 8 bases fitting TRBD1. Germline CDR1 SNHLY, CDR2 FYNNEI. The ends lost 6 bases at V and 4 bases at J; junction bases unmatched: 11. This CDR3 has 16 residues. The CDR3 coding sequence is TGTGCCAGCAGCGACAACAGGGGGAACCTATACAATGAGCAGTTCTTC. The encoded protein is CASSDNRGNLYNEQFF.

The V gene is TRBV14, the J gene TRBJ1-4; D uncertain. Germline-derived CDR1 and CDR2 are SGHDN and FVKESK. The germline V and J ends were trimmed by 4 bases and 2 bases, with 8 bases remaining between them. This CDR3 has 14 amino acids. This CDR3 is CASSPRVTNEKLFF. In nucleotides, the CDR3 is TGTGCCAGCAGCCCCCGGGTCACTAATGAAAAACTGTTTTTT.

The rearrangement uses TRBV5-1 and TRBJ2-1; D may be TRBD1 (6 bases). The CDR3 loop spans 15 amino acids. Germline V gene lookup returns CDR1 SGHRS and CDR2 YFSETQ. Trimming took off 0 bases at V and 0 bases at J, with 7 bases between the two ends. The CDR3 bases are TGCGCCAGCAGCTTGGGGGACACCTCCTACAATGAGCAGTTCTTC. This translates into CASSLGDTSYNEQFF.

The chain has TRBV11-2 and TRBJ2-1; tentative D call: TRBD2 (7 bases). CDR1 is SGHAT and CDR2 is FQNNGV in the germline V gene. The CDR3 has 19 amino acids. Trimming took 5 bases from V and 2 from J, leaving 25 bases between them. This CDR3 is CASSNTGGLTIFTYNEQFF. CDR3 nucleotide sequence: TGTGCCAGCAGCAACACGGGGGGCCTTACAATTTTTACCTACAATGAGCAGTTCTTC.

This clone has more than one count but fewer than ten. The V and J genes are TRBV2 and TRBJ2-1, with a tentative D call TRBD2 (6 bases). The CDR3 is 15 amino acids. V lost 4 bases, J lost 2 bases, and 12 bases lay in between. Germline-derived CDR1 and CDR2 are SNHLY and FYNNEI. CDR3: CASSGGTRTYNEQFF. In DNA form, the CDR3 reads TGTGCCAGCAGTGGCGGGACGAGAACCTACAATGAGCAGTTCTTC.

V is TRBV28 and J is TRBJ1-1; 12 positions match TRBD1. V was clipped by 5 bases and J by 4 bases; unmatched bases: 11. Germline V gene lookup returns CDR1 MDHEN and CDR2 SYDVKM. There are 17 residues in the CDR3. The CDR3 loop reads CASSPPGQGAFGTEAFF. In DNA form, the CDR3 reads TGTGCCAGCAGTCCCCCGGGACAGGGGGCGTTTGGCACTGAAGCTTTCTTT.

The V gene is TRBV7-3, the J gene TRBJ2-1; TRBD2 aligns across 10 bases. CDR1 is SGHTA and CDR2 is FQGTGA in the germline V gene. The CDR3 loop spans 17 amino acids. Trimming took 3 bases from V and 9 from J; bases not matched to a gene: 14. For the CDR3, the DNA is TGTGCCAGCAGCTTCGCCCTCGGGCTAGCGGGAGATAGTGAGCAGTTCTTC. This translates into CASSFALGLAGDSEQFF.

This chain's CDR3 is CASNQAGTASADTQYF. The CDR3 DNA sequence: TGTGCCAGCAACCAAGCCGGGACAGCTTCAGCAGATACGCAGTATTTT. This chain joins TRBV5-4 and TRBJ2-3; 7 nucleotides line up with TRBD1. Looked up from germline, CDR1 is SGHNT and CDR2 is YYREEE (reference sequence). This CDR3 comprises 16 residues. J lost 4 bases, V lost 6 bases, and 14 bases had no gene match.

CDR3 amino acids: CAWSVLSSNQPQHF. Here the CDR3 DNA reads TGTGCCTGGAGTGTCCTGAGCAGCAATCAGCCCCAGCATTTT. This sequence joins TRBV30 and TRBJ1-5, with D unclear. Germline CDR1 reads GTSNPN; CDR2 reads SVGIG (reference sequence). This CDR3 spans 14 amino acids. Trimming removed 0 bases at V and 1 base at J, with 7 bases between. Full variable domain (rest looked up from reference TRBV30 and TRBJ1-5): SQTIHQWPATLVQPVGSPLSLECTVEGTSNPNLYWYRQAAGRGLQLLFYSVGIGQISSEVPQNLSASRPQDRQFILSSKKLLLSDSGFYLCAWSVLSSNQPQHFGDGTRLSIL.

J is TRBJ2-1 and V is TRBV7-9; 8 bases are a match to TRBD2. With V trimmed by 8 bases and J by 4 bases, 4 bases remained unmatched. Germline V gene lookup returns CDR1 SEHNR and CDR2 FQNEAQ (reference sequence). The CDR3 spans 13 residues. The CDR3 DNA sequence: TGTGCCAGCTTCGGGGGGGTTTACAATGAGCAGTTCTTC. Amino acids: CASFGGVYNEQFF.

The chain is built from TRBV5-1 and TRBJ1-1, with 11 nucleotides matching TRBD1. Trimming took 4 bases from V and 4 from J; bases not matched to a gene: 9. Germline CDR1 and CDR2: SGHRS and YFSETQ. The length of the CDR3 is 16 residues. The CDR3 DNA sequence: TGCGCCAGCAGCATCGGACAGGGGGCGCGAGGCACTGAAGCTTTCTTT. Its translation is CASSIGQGARGTEAFF.

This sequence joins TRBV3-1 (or the pseudogene TRBV3-2) and TRBJ2-3, with 13 bases aligning to TRBD2. In germline, CDR1 is LGHDT, CDR2 YNNKEL (reference sequence). Trimming cost V 4 bases and J 6 bases; bases outside gene matches: 10. This CDR3 region has 17 residues. The CDR3 DNA is TGTGCCAGCAGCCCGGGGACTAGCGGGGACCGGATGGATACGCAGTATTTT. It encodes CASSPGTSGDRMDTQYF.

The rearrangement uses TRBV5-4 and TRBJ1-1; 12 bases align to TRBD1. The germline V gene encodes CDR1 SGHNT and CDR2 YYREEE (reference sequence). With 4 bases clipped from V and 4 bases from J, the junction kept 8 bases outside the gene matches. The CDR3 has 16 residues. CDR3 sequence reads: CASSGTGGKEGTEAFF. The CDR3 DNA follows: TGTGCCAGCAGCGGGACAGGGGGCAAAGAGGGCACTGAAGCTTTCTTT.

The chain couples TRBV4-1 to TRBJ2-7; TRBD2 might be the D (6 bases). Looked up from germline, CDR1 is MGHRA and CDR2 is YSYEKL. V lost 3 bases, J lost 4 bases, and 25 bases lay in between. This CDR3 comprises 18 residues. CDR3: CASSQEGSGAANFYEQYF. In DNA form, the CDR3 reads TGCGCCAGCAGCCAGGAGGGATCAGGAGCTGCGAATTTTTACGAGCAGTACTTC.

The chain has TRBV9 and TRBJ2-3; a weak D match, TRBD2 (5 bases). Trimming cost V 0 bases and J 2 bases, with 10 bases left between them. Germline values: CDR1 SGDLS, CDR2 YYNGEE. The length of the CDR3 is 15 residues. This CDR3 reads CASSVAGVITDTQYF. The CDR3 region has the DNA TGTGCCAGCAGCGTAGCCGGGGTAATCACAGATACGCAGTATTTT. Filled out from reference TRBV9 and TRBJ2-3, the complete variable domain reads DSGVTQTPKHLITATGQRVTLRCSPRSGDLSVYWYQQSLDQGLQFLIQYYNGEERAKGNILERFSAQQFPDLHSELNLSSLELGDSALYFCASSVAGVITDTQYFGPGTRLTVL.

This chain joins TRBV7-2 and TRBJ1-6; 9 nucleotides match TRBD1. Germline CDR1 is SGHTA and CDR2 is FQGNSA. The CDR3 has 15 amino acids. Trimming removed 2 bases from V and 10 bases from J; junction bases left unmatched: 6. The CDR3 is CASSLKGGQGSPLHF. The CDR3 coding sequence is TGTGCCAGCAGCTTAAAGGGGGGACAGGGATCACCCCTCCACTTT.